This T cell receptor (beta chain) was profiled in a study of T-cell reconstitution after alpha-beta-depleted transplantation in children. CDR1 and CDR2 (germline): MNHEY, SVGEGT. The CDR3 runs 15 residues. After removal of 2 bases from V and 7 bases from J, the junction contained 4 bases not matched to a gene. It was with unique molecular identifiers that the TCRbeta library was prepared. One entry per CDR3 protein, called by TCRdb with MiXCR from the PCR reads. Of 190,000 or so distinct CDR3 sequences in the sample, approximately 14% were seen once. The source of this sequence is a human donor who donated a stem cell graft to a child with acute lymphoblastic leukemia. The chain links TRBV6-2 or TRBV6-3 to TRBJ2-1, with 11 nucleotides matching TRBD1. The sequencing used PBMCs from the stem cell graft donor, collected from the stem cell graft. CDR3 in DNA: TGTGCCAGCAGTTACGGGTGGGACAGGGGGAATGAGCAGTTCTTC. It encodes CASSYGWDRGNEQFF.